Presented here are 18 T cell receptor beta chains from one specimen sequenced in a study of blood T cell repertoires in COVID-19. Here immunoSEQ multiplex PCR was the method, and the copy in TCRdb shows in-frame clones only, minus some. The table lists around 84,000 clones, about 80% of them singletons, with approximately 12% in the top ten. The sample consisted of peripheral blood. All receptors derive from a middle-aged woman with active or convalescent COVID-19.

The rearrangement joins TRBV4-1 to TRBJ2-4; D is undetermined. V lost 3 bases to trimming and J lost 4 bases, with 10 bases between them. The CDR3 contains 14 residues. Germline CDR1 is MGHRA and CDR2 is YSYEKL. The CDR3 region is CASSHQSGKNIQYF. Written as DNA, the CDR3 is TGCGCCAGCAGCCATCAGTCAGGAAAAAACATTCAGTACTTC.

The genes are TRBV11-3 and TRBJ2-5; 7 bases match TRBD1. The CDR3 contains 15 residues. Germline V gives CDR1 SGHNT, CDR2 YENEEA. V trimming: 3 bases; J trimming: 5 bases; junction bases outside the gene matches: 9. CDR3 region: CASSFQTGTMETQYF. In DNA form, the CDR3 reads TGTGCCAGCAGCTTCCAGACAGGGACCATGGAGACCCAGTACTTC.

This clone was picked up a small number of times. The V and J genes are TRBV4-3 and TRBJ2-7, with D tentatively TRBD1 (6 bases). The CDR3 consists of 13 residues. Germline assignment: CDR1 LGHNA and CDR2 YSLEER. V dropped 3 bases and J dropped 6 bases, with 12 bases sitting between them. For the CDR3, the DNA is TGCGCCAGCAGCCAGAAGACAGGACTCGAGCAGTACTTC. It codes for CASSQKTGLEQYF.

The chain links TRBV11-2 to TRBJ2-3; 12 bases line up with TRBD2. The CDR3 is 11 amino acids. The V gene end was trimmed by 9 bases and the J gene end by 13 bases; junction bases not matched to a gene: 5. Germline V gives CDR1 SGHAT, CDR2 FQNNGV. The CDR3 here is CASRLAGGKYF. DNA of the CDR3: TGTGCCAGTAGGCTAGCGGGAGGGAAGTATTTT.

This clone was observed a handful of times. The chain has TRBV4-3 and TRBJ1-2, with D possibly matching TRBD1 (5 bases). CDR1 and CDR2 from the germline V gene are LGHNA and YSLEER. Trimming left V 1 base short and J 3 bases short, with 9 bases between. The CDR3 is 14 residues long. CDR3 region: CASSQASTDYGYTF. CDR3 in DNA: TGCGCCAGCAGCCAAGCGTCGACAGACTATGGCTACACCTTC.

This rearrangement joins TRBV5-5 to TRBJ2-5; a weak D match, TRBD1 (6 bases). Per the germline V gene, CDR1 is SGHKS and CDR2 is YYEKEE (reference sequence). Trimming took 1 base from V and 1 from J, leaving 14 bases between them. The length of the CDR3 is 16 residues. The CDR3 nucleotides read TGTGCCAGCAGCTTGCTAGGACAGTCGCCCCAAGAGACCCAGTACTTC. Amino acid sequence: CASSLLGQSPQETQYF.

This clone is a singleton in its sample. The chain uses TRBV19 and TRBJ2-7, with D unclear. This CDR3 comprises 13 residues. The germline V gene has CDR1 LNHDA and CDR2 SQIVND (reference sequence). V was trimmed by 6 bases and J by 2 bases, leaving 11 bases between them. CDR3 sequence reads: CASSTTGTYEQYF. CDR3 nucleotides: TGTGCCAGTAGCACGACGGGTACCTACGAGCAGTACTTC.

The rearrangement joins TRBV27 to TRBJ2-7, with TRBD1 matching 8 bases. This CDR3 is 14 amino acids long. With V trimmed by 6 bases and J by 4 bases, 8 bases remained unmatched. Germline V gene data show CDR1 as MNHEY and CDR2 as SMNVEV (reference sequence). The CDR3 nucleotides read TGTGCCAGCAGATGGACAGGGTCTTCGTACGAGCAGTACTTC. Its protein is CASRWTGSSYEQYF.

The chain carries TRBV7-2 and TRBJ2-3; D may be TRBD1 (7 bases). CDR3 length: 14 residues. Germline CDR1 SGHTA, CDR2 FQGNSA. Trimming shortened V by 4 bases and J by 8 bases, and 16 bases separated the two germline ends. The CDR3 region is CASSWGDSAATQYF. DNA of the CDR3: TGTGCCAGCAGCTGGGGGGACAGTGCGGCTACGCAGTATTTT.

The chain uses TRBV28 and TRBJ2-1, with 7 nucleotides matching TRBD2. CDR3 length: 13 amino acids. CDR1 and CDR2 from the germline V gene are MDHEN and SYDVKM. The V and J ends lost 6 bases and 9 bases, in that order; junction bases with no gene match: 8. The CDR3 region is CASSSRQRGEQFF. DNA of the CDR3: TGTGCCAGCAGCTCCCGCCAGCGGGGTGAGCAGTTCTTC.

This sequence joins TRBV6-6 and TRBJ1-5; D is undetermined. V was clipped by 4 bases and J by 6 bases, with 10 bases between them. This CDR3 comprises 13 residues. The germline CDR1 and CDR2 sequences are MNHNY and SVGAGI (reference sequence). CDR3 amino acids: CASSLAVGQPQHF. For the CDR3, the DNA is TGTGCCAGCAGTTTAGCCGTAGGTCAGCCCCAGCATTTT.

The chain links TRBV4-1 to TRBJ1-2; D unresolved. The CDR3 totals 14 residues. CDR1 MGHRA and CDR2 YSYEKL come from the germline V gene. V gave up 0 bases and J gave up 2 bases, with 7 bases separating them. The CDR3 loop is CASSQERQNYGYTF. The CDR3 DNA is TGCGCCAGCAGCCAAGAGAGGCAGAACTATGGCTACACCTTC.

This chain connects TRBV9 to TRBJ2-3; TRBD2 is a possible D gene (5 bases). CDR1 is SGDLS, CDR2 YYNGEE, per germline. Between the trimmed V and J ends, which lost 7 bases and 6 bases, there was a span of 18 bases. This CDR3 region has 14 residues. For the CDR3, the DNA is TGTGCCAGCTGCCGCGGGTCTTTTGGGGATACGCAGTATTTT. Translation gives CASCRGSFGDTQYF.

This chain links TRBV6-5 with TRBJ1-2, with D possibly TRBD1 on 5 matching bases. Germline assignment: CDR1 MNHEY and CDR2 SVGAGI. Between the trimmed V and J ends, which lost 2 bases and 8 bases, there was a span of 18 bases. This CDR3 has 15 residues. Here the CDR3 reads CASSYAGNVALGYTF. The CDR3 DNA reads TGTGCCAGCAGTTACGCAGGGAACGTGGCCTTAGGCTACACCTTC.

The V and J genes are TRBV11-3 and TRBJ2-1; D may be TRBD1 (6 bases). The CDR3 is 12 amino acids. Germline-derived CDR1 and CDR2 are SGHNT and YENEEA. The ends were cut back, 4 bases at V and 9 bases at J, with 10 bases in the middle. CDR3 sequence reads: CASSYRDTEQFF. The CDR3 nucleotides are TGTGCCAGCAGCTACAGGGACACTGAGCAGTTCTTC.

This chain connects TRBV7-2 to TRBJ1-3; the match to TRBD1 covers 12 bases. This CDR3 has 15 amino acids. J gave up 5 bases and V 4 bases, and 3 bases lay outside the gene matches. The germline CDR1 and CDR2 sequences are SGHTA and FQGNSA. As DNA, the CDR3 is TGTGCCAGCAGCTGGGACAGGGGGCTTAGAAACACCATATATTTT. Amino acids: CASSWDRGLRNTIYF.

The V gene is TRBV28, the J gene TRBJ1-5; tentative D call: TRBD1 (5 bases). Trimming left V 6 bases short and J 0 bases short, with 15 bases between. CDR3 size: 16 residues. Per the germline V gene, CDR1 is MDHEN and CDR2 is SYDVKM. CDR3 amino acids: CASSPPRQYSNQPQHF. CDR3 DNA sequence: TGTGCCAGCAGCCCCCCCCGACAGTATAGCAATCAGCCCCAGCATTTT.

The chain uses TRBV24-1 and TRBJ1-2, with TRBD1 as a possible D gene (6 bases). The germline V gene has CDR1 KGHDR and CDR2 SFDVKD. CDR3 length: 14 amino acids. V was cut by 5 bases and J by 4 bases, with 13 bases left in between. CDR3 sequence: CATSAAGQIYGYTF. In DNA, the CDR3 is TGTGCCACCAGTGCTGCTGGACAGATCTATGGCTACACCTTC.